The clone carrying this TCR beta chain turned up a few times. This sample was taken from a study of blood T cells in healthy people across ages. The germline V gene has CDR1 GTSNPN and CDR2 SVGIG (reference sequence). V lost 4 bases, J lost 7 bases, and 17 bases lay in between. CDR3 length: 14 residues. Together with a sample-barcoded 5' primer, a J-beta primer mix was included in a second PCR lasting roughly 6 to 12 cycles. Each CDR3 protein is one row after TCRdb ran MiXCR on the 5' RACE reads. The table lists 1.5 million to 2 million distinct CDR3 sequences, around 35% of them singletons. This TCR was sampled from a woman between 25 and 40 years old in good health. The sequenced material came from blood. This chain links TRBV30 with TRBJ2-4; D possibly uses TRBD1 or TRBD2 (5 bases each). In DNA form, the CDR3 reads TGTGCCTGGAATTCTGGGACGCCAGCGAACATTCAGTACTTC. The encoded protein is CAWNSGTPANIQYF.